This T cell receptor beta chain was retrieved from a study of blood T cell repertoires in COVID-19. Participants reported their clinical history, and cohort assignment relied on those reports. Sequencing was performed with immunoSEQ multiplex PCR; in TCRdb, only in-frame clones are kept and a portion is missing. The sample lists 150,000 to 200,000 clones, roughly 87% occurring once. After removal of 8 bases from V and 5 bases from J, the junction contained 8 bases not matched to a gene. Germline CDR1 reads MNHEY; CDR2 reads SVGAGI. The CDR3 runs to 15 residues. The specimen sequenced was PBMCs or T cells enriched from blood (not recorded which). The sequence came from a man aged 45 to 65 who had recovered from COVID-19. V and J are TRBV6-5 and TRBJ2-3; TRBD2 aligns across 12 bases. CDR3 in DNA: TGTGCCAGCGCACGGACTAGCGGGGAAGGAGATACGCAGTATTTT. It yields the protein CASARTSGEGDTQYF.